A selection of T cell receptor beta chains follows, all from one sample in a study of T cell responses to AZD1222 COVID-19 vaccine. Some clones are missing from TCRdb's copy, which holds only in-frame ones; the method was immunoSEQ multiplex PCR. Here the sample spans tens of thousands of clones, about 85% being singletons. Sequenced material: peripheral blood, taken on day 0 of AZD1222 vaccination. The receptors stem from an adult in good health. CDR3s include the opening cysteine and the closing phenylalanine or tryptophan. Fields, in order: J gene, clone size, V gene, D gene, CDR3 DNA, CDR3 protein. A D gene is named only where the DNA matches it firmly. The listing skips clone size in some rows; elsewhere it reads once, few, many or a size class.

J: TRBJ2-7; size: once; V: TRBV30; D: .; DNA: TGTGCCTGGAGTGCCGGGCCACCCTACGAGCAGTACTTC; CDR3: CAWSAGPPYEQYF
J: TRBJ1-1; size: .; V: TRBV7-2; D: .; DNA: TGTGCCAGCAGCCCCACCCGAACTGAAGCTTTCTTT; CDR3: CASSPTRTEAFF
J: TRBJ1-2; size: .; V: TRBV6-5; D: .; DNA: TGTGCCAGCAGTCGTCCAGATAACTATGGCTACACCTTC; CDR3: CASSRPDNYGYTF
J: TRBJ2-7; size: .; V: TRBV5-1; D: TRBD1; DNA: TGCGCCAGCAGCTTGGAGGGGGCGCTTGGCGAGCAGTACTTC; CDR3: CASSLEGALGEQYF
J: TRBJ1-2; size: .; V: TRBV20-1; D: .; DNA: TGCAGTGGGGTAAACTATGGCTACACCTTC; CDR3: CSGVNYGYTF
J: TRBJ1-6; size: .; V: TRBV9; D: .; DNA: TGTGCCAGCAGCGTAGGGGCCGTCGATAATTCACCCCTCCACTTT; CDR3: CASSVGAVDNSPLHF
J: TRBJ1-1; size: .; V: TRBV5-1; D: .; DNA: TGCGCCAGCAGCTTGTTAGGTACGAACACTGAAGCTTTCTTT; CDR3: CASSLLGTNTEAFF
J: TRBJ1-2; size: .; V: TRBV6-2/TRBV6-3; D: .; DNA: TGTGCCAGCAGTTATAACAACTATGGCTACACCTTC; CDR3: CASSYNNYGYTF
J: TRBJ1-2; size: .; V: TRBV6-1; D: .; DNA: TGTGCCAGCAGTGAAAACAGGGTCACTGGCTACACCTTC; CDR3: CASSENRVTGYTF
J: TRBJ2-3; size: once; V: TRBV3-1/TRBV3-2; D: TRBD1; DNA: TGTGCCAGCAGCCTACGACAGGGGGCCGATACGCAGTATTTT; CDR3: CASSLRQGADTQYF
J: TRBJ1-2; size: .; V: TRBV10-3; D: TRBD1; DNA: TGTGCCACCCAGGGACAGGGAGCGCGTGGCTACACCTTC; CDR3: CATQGQGARGYTF
J: TRBJ2-1; size: .; V: TRBV28; D: .; DNA: TGTGCCTGGAGGGCAGGGGGGGCCAATGAGCAGTTCTTC; CDR3: CAWRAGGANEQFF
J: TRBJ2-5; size: .; V: TRBV5-1; D: TRBD2; DNA: TGCGCCAGCAGCTTGGGTTTAGCGGGGGGGCCTGGAGAGACCCAGTACTTC; CDR3: CASSLGLAGGPGETQYF
J: TRBJ2-7; size: .; V: TRBV5-1; D: .; DNA: TGCGCCAGCAGTCGGGCAGGGAACTCCTACGAGCAGTACTTC; CDR3: CASSRAGNSYEQYF
J: TRBJ2-7; size: .; V: TRBV30; D: .; DNA: TGTGCCTGGAGTCAGGACAACTCCTACGAGCAGTACTTC; CDR3: CAWSQDNSYEQYF
J: TRBJ2-5; size: .; V: TRBV7-3; D: .; DNA: TGTGCCAGCAGCTCCCGTAGGGCAGAGACCCAGTACTTC; CDR3: CASSSRRAETQYF